The entry below describes one TCR beta chain. Its antigen is still unknown. CDR1 SGHAT and CDR2 FQNNGV come from the germline V gene. Between the trimmed V and J ends, which lost 0 bases and 13 bases, there was a span of 23 bases. CDR3 size: 16 residues. This sample stems from a study of T cell responses to AZD1222 COVID-19 vaccine. Across the whole study: Timing groups of about 4 and about 12 weeks for second doses were pooled.

TCRdb keeps only in-frame clones here, not all; method: immunoSEQ multiplex PCR. The sample shows 130,000 or so clones, 80% to 95% of them seen only once. Whole-study findings and limits: Regions 160-218 and 743-854 held dominance among vaccine-associated CD4 TCRs, which spanned spike. Sampling that yielded the repertoires occurred only after the peak T cell response.

Specimen: peripheral blood, collected on day 0 of AZD1222 vaccination. This receptor was identified in an adult in good health. The rearrangement joins TRBV11-2 to TRBJ2-3, with D unresolved. In nucleotides, the CDR3 is TGTGCCAGCAGCTTAGATCGTAGCAGAGCACAGAATTTTGAGTATTTT. Amino acid sequence: CASSLDRSRAQNFEYF.